These 30 T cell receptor beta chains were sequenced from one sample in a study of blood T cell repertoires in COVID-19 (TCRdb year 2020). The protocol used for the library was the immunoSEQ multiplex PCR assay. TCRdb took this table from immuneACCESS and kept in-frame rearrangements with V and J called. Such tables lack part of the clones; where checked against another copy, unresolved V genes explain under half of the gap, and the rest is unexplained. Recorded for this sample are some 100,000 clones; 70% to 90% of them occurred a single time. 8.1% of the sample belongs to the ten largest clones. The sequenced material came from peripheral blood. The receptors were sampled from a woman in her 70s with acute or convalescent COVID-19.

The chain couples TRBV5-4 to TRBJ2-3, with a tentative D call TRBD1 (6 bases). CDR1 is SGHNT and CDR2 is YYREEE in the germline V gene (reference sequence). V was trimmed by 2 bases and J by 5 bases, leaving 12 bases between them. This CDR3 is 14 amino acids long. The CDR3 region is CASSFRDMGDTQYF. The CDR3 DNA reads TGTGCCAGCAGCTTCAGGGACATGGGAGATACGCAGTATTTT.

This clone occurred once. The rearrangement uses TRBV7-9 and TRBJ2-4; D unresolved. Trimming removed 5 bases at V and 5 bases at J, with 13 bases between. The CDR3 covers 14 residues. The germline V gene encodes CDR1 SEHNR and CDR2 FQNEAQ (reference sequence). The CDR3 DNA follows: TGTGCCAGCAGCGTATCTCAGACACAAAACATTCAGTACTTC. Protein: CASSVSQTQNIQYF.

The table lists this clone with a count of one. The V and J genes are TRBV5-1 and TRBJ1-1, with D perhaps matching TRBD1 (6 bases). The CDR3 runs 13 residues. In germline, CDR1 is SGHRS, CDR2 YFSETQ. V was trimmed by 2 bases and J by 6 bases, leaving 11 bases between them. CDR3 coding DNA: TGCGCCAGCAGCTTTCAGGGGATGTCTGAAGCTTTCTTT. As protein: CASSFQGMSEAFF.

The chain uses TRBV5-1 and TRBJ2-7, with 9 bases fitting TRBD1. The J segment lost 3 bases and the V segment lost 5 bases, leaving 6 bases of the junction unmatched. The CDR3 covers 14 residues. In germline, CDR1 is SGHRS, CDR2 YFSETQ. The CDR3 loop is CASSGGQGFYEQYF. CDR3 sequence (DNA): TGCGCCAGCAGTGGGGGACAGGGATTCTACGAGCAGTACTTC.

CDR3 sequence reads: CASSPDSFNQPQHF. The CDR3 coding sequence is TGTGCCAGCTCACCGGACAGCTTCAATCAGCCCCAGCATTTT. The rearrangement uses TRBV18 and TRBJ1-5; possible D gene TRBD1, 6 bases. Germline-derived CDR1 and CDR2 are KGHSH and LQKENI. Trimming removed 3 bases at V and 3 bases at J, with 9 bases between. The CDR3 length is 14 residues.

The J gene is TRBJ2-6, the V gene TRBV27, with TRBD1 identical over 7 bases. CDR1 is MNHEY, CDR2 SMNVEV, per germline (reference sequence). Trimming took 8 bases from V and 2 from J; bases not matched to a gene: 6. The CDR3 has 15 residues. The CDR3 loop is CASGEQGTGANVLTF. CDR3 DNA sequence: TGTGCCAGCGGGGAACAGGGGACTGGGGCCAACGTCCTGACTTTC.

This clone was detected only once. V is TRBV5-1 and J is TRBJ2-1, with D maybe TRBD2 (5 bases). The CDR3 is 16 residues long. Germline V CDR1 and CDR2: SGHRS, YFSETQ. V was pared by 0 bases and J by 3 bases, with 13 bases between. CDR3 nucleotide sequence: TGCGCCAGCAGCTTGGCCACGGGGATAAACTACAATGAGCAGTTCTTC. It is translated as CASSLATGINYNEQFF.

This clone has just one count. This chain uses TRBV9 with TRBJ1-5; D is uncertain. V was pared by 7 bases and J by 4 bases, with 9 bases between. The germline CDR1 and CDR2 sequences are SGDLS and YYNGEE. The CDR3 spans 12 residues. CDR3 DNA: TGTGCCAGCGGAACGGGAAATCAGCCCCAGCATTTT. Its translation: CASGTGNQPQHF.

The chain carries TRBV2 and TRBJ1-3, with D tentatively TRBD1 (6 bases). The CDR3 covers 15 residues. The V gene's germline CDR1 is SNHLY and CDR2 FYNNEI. The ends were cut back, 3 bases at V and 2 bases at J, with 11 bases in the middle. This CDR3 reads CASSDRGFPGNTIYF. The CDR3 coding sequence is TGTGCCAGCAGTGACAGGGGTTTCCCTGGAAACACCATATATTTT.

The J gene is TRBJ1-3, the V gene TRBV6-5; 7 positions match TRBD1. The germline V gene encodes CDR1 MNHEY and CDR2 SVGAGI. The CDR3 extends over 14 amino acids. With V trimmed by 6 bases and J by 1 base, 3 bases remained unmatched. The CDR3 coding sequence is TGTGCCAGCAGGAACAGGGGATCTGGAAACACCATATATTTT. Its translation: CASRNRGSGNTIYF.

The chain links TRBV5-4 to TRBJ1-6; a weak D match, TRBD1 (6 bases). V lost 0 bases to trimming and J lost 6 bases, with 13 bases between them. The CDR3 totals 16 residues. CDR1 SGHNT and CDR2 YYREEE come from the germline V gene (reference sequence). CDR3 residues: CASSLAGQILNSPLHF. CDR3 bases: TGTGCCAGCAGCTTGGCGGGACAAATTCTTAATTCACCCCTCCACTTT.

The genes are TRBV6-5 and TRBJ2-7; TRBD2 matches 11 bases. The germline V gene encodes CDR1 MNHEY and CDR2 SVGAGI. CDR3 size: 15 residues. Trimming at V came to 6 bases and at J to 6 bases, leaving 10 bases not matched to a gene. The CDR3 loop is CASSRGLAEEREQYF. Here the CDR3 DNA reads TGTGCCAGCAGCCGGGGACTAGCGGAAGAACGCGAGCAGTACTTC.

Written as DNA, the CDR3 is TGTGCCAGCGGCCTAGCGGGGAGCACAGATACGCAGTATTTT. The encoded protein is CASGLAGSTDTQYF. The V gene is TRBV2, the J gene TRBJ2-3; 9 bases match TRBD2. The CDR3 totals 14 residues. Germline assignment: CDR1 SNHLY and CDR2 FYNNEI. Trimming took 8 bases from V and 0 from J; bases not matched to a gene: 3.

This clone was seen only once. This chain links TRBV30 with TRBJ2-2; TRBD1 might be the D (6 bases). Germline CDR1 is GTSNPN and CDR2 is SVGIG (reference sequence). The CDR3 has 14 residues. The V end was cut by 3 bases, the J end by 7 bases, with 15 bases between. The CDR3 is CAWRIEQGIGELFF. The CDR3 DNA is TGTGCCTGGAGGATAGAACAGGGAATCGGGGAGCTGTTTTTT.

The CDR3 is CASSGTSGYNEQFF. The DNA of the CDR3 is TGTGCCAGCTCGGGGACTAGCGGTTACAATGAGCAGTTCTTC. V gene TRBV18 combines with J gene TRBJ2-1; TRBD2 agrees at 11 bases. With V trimmed by 6 bases and J by 4 bases, 2 bases remained unmatched. Per germline, CDR1 KGHSH and CDR2 LQKENI. The CDR3 is 14 residues long.

This clone was picked up one time. The chain recombines TRBV7-5 with TRBJ1-6; the table assigns TRBD1, which was not confirmed against the DNA. TRBV7-5 corresponds to a pseudogene. This CDR3 contains 18 residues. This CDR3 reads CVRSLVRSWTDINSPLHF. In DNA, the CDR3 is TGTGTCAGAAGCTTAGTCCGAAGTTGGACAGATATTAATTCACCCCTCCACTTT.

This chain joins TRBV2 and TRBJ2-7; the match to TRBD1 covers 7 bases. Trimming cost V 5 bases and J 3 bases; bases outside gene matches: 7. CDR3 length: 14 residues. The germline V gene has CDR1 SNHLY and CDR2 FYNNEI. The CDR3 protein is CASSSQGFGYEQYF. The CDR3 nucleotides read TGTGCCAGCAGTTCACAGGGGTTTGGCTACGAGCAGTACTTC.

V is TRBV15 and J is TRBJ1-4; tentative D call: TRBD1 (6 bases). The CDR3 runs 15 residues. Trimming took off 6 bases at V and 3 bases at J, with 14 bases between the two ends. Germline CDR1 and CDR2: LNHNV and YYDKDF (reference sequence). DNA for the CDR3: TGTGCCACCAGTAACAGGGATGCGGCTAATGAAAAACTGTTTTTT. This codes for CATSNRDAANEKLFF.

The chain has TRBV28 and TRBJ1-5; D may be TRBD1 (5 bases). Germline V gives CDR1 MDHEN, CDR2 SYDVKM. This CDR3 comprises 15 residues. Trimming took 3 bases from V and 3 from J, leaving 12 bases between them. CDR3 amino acids: CASSLGRKYNQPQHF. In nucleotides, the CDR3 is TGTGCCAGCAGTTTGGGGCGAAAGTACAATCAGCCCCAGCATTTT.

V and J are TRBV4-2 and TRBJ2-5; 8 nucleotides agree with TRBD1. CDR3 size: 15 residues. Germline lookup yields CDR1 LGHNA and CDR2 YNFKEQ. V lost 0 bases and J lost 10; bases outside the gene matches: 10. In DNA, the CDR3 is TGTGCCAGCAGCCAAGACTCAGGGGGCGTCGGGTACCAGTACTTC. It encodes CASSQDSGGVGYQYF.

The chain has TRBV6-6 and TRBJ1-1; D unclear. The CDR3 loop spans 16 amino acids. Germline V gene data show CDR1 as MNHNY and CDR2 as SVGAGI (reference sequence). Trimming took 0 bases from V and 11 from J, leaving 22 bases between them. The CDR3 spells CASSYSPTAPGEEAFF. In nucleotides, the CDR3 is TGTGCCAGCAGTTACTCGCCCACAGCCCCGGGAGAAGAGGCTTTCTTT.

The genes are TRBV20-1 and TRBJ2-1; 8 nucleotides match TRBD2. The CDR3 has 16 residues. Trimming took 3 bases from V and 6 from J; bases not matched to a gene: 13. From germline, CDR1 is DFQATT and CDR2 SNEGSKA (reference sequence). As DNA, the CDR3 is TGCAGTGCTAGTGGGGCGGGAGGCCGATTTGGCAATGAGCAGTTCTTC. Translation: CSASGAGGRFGNEQFF.

The chain links TRBV5-1 to TRBJ1-1; D unresolved. This CDR3 spans 16 amino acids. The V and J ends lost 3 bases and 6 bases respectively, with 21 bases between them. Per germline, CDR1 SGHRS and CDR2 YFSETQ. CDR3 coding DNA: TGCGCCAGCAGCTCGGTGGTCGGGGAAGGGCGGGCTGAAGCTTTCTTT. The encoded protein is CASSSVVGEGRAEAFF.

The rearrangement links TRBV5-4 to TRBJ1-2, with TRBD1 matching over 8 bases. CDR1 and CDR2 (germline): SGHNT, YYREEE (reference sequence). V shed 4 bases, J shed 4 bases, and the junction held 3 bases outside the gene matches. CDR3 length: 13 residues. As DNA, the CDR3 is TGTGCCAGCAGCAAGGGACAGGTCTATGGCTACACCTTC. Translating it yields CASSKGQVYGYTF.

The chain has TRBV7-2 and TRBJ2-3; TRBD2 is a possible D gene (5 bases). This CDR3 is built from 18 residues. Trimming cost V 5 bases and J 0 bases, with 21 bases left between them. Germline V gene data show CDR1 as SGHTA and CDR2 as FQGNSA. DNA for the CDR3: TGTGCCAGCAGCCGCATGCCGGGCGGGTATGCTAGCACAGATACGCAGTATTTT. Translated: CASSRMPGGYASTDTQYF.

The chain combines TRBV11-2 with TRBJ1-4, with 7 bases aligning to TRBD1. V shed 5 bases and J 8 bases; nucleotides not matched to a gene: 11. The germline V gene encodes CDR1 SGHAT and CDR2 FQNNGV. This CDR3 is 15 amino acids long. CDR3 sequence (DNA): TGTGCCAGCAGCCCGACAGGGTTCGGAAGCGAAAAACTGTTTTTT. It encodes CASSPTGFGSEKLFF.

The chain couples TRBV5-1 to TRBJ1-1; TRBD1 matches at 8 bases. The CDR3 is 14 amino acids. The germline V gene has CDR1 SGHRS and CDR2 YFSETQ. The V and J ends lost 0 bases and 4 bases, in that order; junction bases with no gene match: 2. As DNA, the CDR3 is TGCGCCAGCAGCTTGGCTGGACAGGGCACTGAAGCTTTCTTT. It specifies CASSLAGQGTEAFF.

The CDR3 spells CASSVPRESYNNEQFF. CDR3 DNA sequence: TGTGCCAGCAGCGTGCCTCGGGAGAGTTACAACAATGAGCAGTTCTTC. The chain couples TRBV5-4 to TRBJ2-1; possible D gene TRBD2, 6 bases. V dropped 4 bases and J dropped 5 bases, with 19 bases sitting between them. CDR1 and CDR2 (germline): SGHNT, YYREEE (reference sequence). The CDR3 covers 16 residues.

The J gene is TRBJ2-2, the V gene TRBV9, with TRBD1 as a possible D gene (6 bases). There are 16 residues in the CDR3. Germline lookup yields CDR1 SGDLS and CDR2 YYNGEE. Trimming took off 0 bases at V and 4 bases at J, with 13 bases between the two ends. The chain's CDR3 is CASSVVGAQSTGELFF. CDR3 DNA: TGTGCCAGCAGCGTAGTGGGGGCGCAGAGCACCGGGGAGCTGTTTTTT. The variable domain in full, completed from reference TRBV9 and TRBJ2-2, reads DSGVTQTPKHLITATGQRVTLRCSPRSGDLSVYWYQQSLDQGLQFLIQYYNGEERAKGNILERFSAQQFPDLHSELNLSSLELGDSALYFCASSVVGAQSTGELFFGEGSRLTVL.

The rearrangement uses TRBV19 and TRBJ2-3; D perhaps matches TRBD2 (6 bases). The CDR3 is made up of 16 amino acids. Germline CDR1 is LNHDA and CDR2 is SQIVND (reference sequence). Trimming left V 9 bases short and J 2 bases short, with 21 bases between. CDR3 loop: CASTSTVGRFTDTQYF. CDR3 DNA sequence: TGTGCCAGCACCTCAACCGTTGGGAGGTTCACAGATACGCAGTATTTT.